The clone carrying this TCR beta chain has a single count. The sample is drawn from a study of blood T cell repertoires in COVID-19. Enrollment of patients from Seattle took place during active infection, with longitudinal follow-up. Clones were sequenced by immunoSEQ multiplex PCR, and TCRdb holds only the in-frame ones, with some missing. The data contain roughly 100,000 clones, about 87% of them singletons. The clonotype originates from a human donor with COVID-19, enrolled during active disease. The donor label of this sample is uncertain. Specimen: peripheral blood.

This CDR3 reads CASSFRGREDGYGYTF. In nucleotides, the CDR3 is TGTGCCAGCAGTTTTCGGGGGAGAGAGGACGGTTATGGCTACACCTTC. The V gene is TRBV27, the J gene TRBJ1-2; maybe TRBD1 (5 bases). V shed 3 bases and J shed 5 bases, with 19 bases lying between them. The germline CDR1 and CDR2 sequences are MNHEY and SMNVEV (reference sequence). This CDR3 has 16 residues.